This T cell receptor beta chain is from a study of blood T cell repertoires in COVID-19. About the research overall: From the United States, Italy and Spain came samples of acute and convalescent COVID-19. The cDNA or gDNA used as material had been derived from T cells, B-cell-depleted T cells, or PBMCs.

Original processing methods: Using reference gene primer amplification, nucleated cell counts were estimated. Measured with immunoSEQ multiplex PCR; TCRdb has only the in-frame clones, and not every one. The V and J calls and clone size come from that table; D and trimming were worked out from the DNA. The sample includes about 140,000 clones, 85% to 90% of them seen just once. The length of the CDR3 is 17 residues. Trimming took 4 bases from V and 5 from J, leaving 22 bases between them. The germline gives CDR1 SGHRS, CDR2 YFSETQ. The chain recombines TRBV5-1 with TRBJ1-5; a weak D match, TRBD1 (6 bases). This clonotype was obtained from a man aged 60 to 69 with active or convalescent COVID-19. The specimen sequenced was peripheral blood. The CDR3 sequence: CASSPALRRGPHQPQHF. CDR3 bases: TGCGCCAGCAGCCCGGCTCTGCGGCGGGGGCCTCATCAGCCCCAGCATTTT.